The rows below give T cell receptor beta chains drawn from one sample of a study of T cell clonotyping in hematopoietic cell transplantation. This table comes from immunoSEQ multiplex PCR, and its TCRdb copy is limited to in-frame clones, with some not included. The sample yields approximately 11,000 clones, about nine tenths seen once. The sequencing used peripheral blood mononuclear cells, collected before stem cell transplant. All receptors derive from a woman between 50 and 59 years old with chronic myeloid leukemia. Some clones in this sample may be carry-over from other donors' samples. Each CDR3 is given with its conserved first and last residue. A D gene is named only where the DNA matches it firmly. Clone size appears in some rows only: once, few, many, or a class for an expanded clone.

CDR3 DNA	CDR3 protein	J gene	D gene	V gene	clone size
TGTGCCTGGAGTGCCCAGGGCGCTGAAGCTTTCTTT	CAWSAQGAEAFF	TRBJ1-1	NA	TRBV30	NA
TGTGCCAGCAGTTCGGATCCGTTAGTCGGCTATGGCTACACCTTC	CASSSDPLVGYGYTF	TRBJ1-2	NA	TRBV28	NA
TGTGCCTGGAGTGTAGGGAGGACAGGGGGAGGAGAGACCCAGTACTTC	CAWSVGRTGGGETQYF	TRBJ2-5	TRBD1	TRBV30	NA
TGTGCCTGGAGGCTGGGGAGGATTACTGAAGCTTTCTTT	CAWRLGRITEAFF	TRBJ1-1	NA	TRBV30	NA
TGTGCCAGCAGCGTACAAGGCGGGGGGCAAGACGAGCAGTACTTC	CASSVQGGGQDEQYF	TRBJ2-7	TRBD2	TRBV9	NA
TGTGCCAGCAACCCCGGGACCCTGCAAGGGCAGTATTTT	CASNPGTLQGQYF	TRBJ2-3	NA	TRBV28	NA
TGTGCCAGCAGTTTATTAAGGGTCGGGCCAGATGAAGCTTTCTTT	CASSLLRVGPDEAFF	TRBJ1-1	NA	TRBV28	NA
TGTGCCAGCAGCTTGGGACAGAACTACGAGCAGTACTTC	CASSLGQNYEQYF	TRBJ2-7	NA	TRBV5-6	NA
TGTGCCAGCAGTGATACTAGCGCGAACACCGGGGAGCTGTTTTTT	CASSDTSANTGELFF	TRBJ2-2	TRBD2	TRBV6-4	NA
TGTGCCAGCAGCCAAGAGGGTAGCCCACCACCCTACAATGAGCAGTTCTTC	CASSQEGSPPPYNEQFF	TRBJ2-1	NA	TRBV4-2	NA
TGTGCCAGCAGCTTAGAAGGTAGCGGGGGCAATGAGCAGTTCTTC	CASSLEGSGGNEQFF	TRBJ2-1	TRBD2	TRBV7-2	NA
TGTGCCAGCAGCTTACCCTCCAAGATAATCACCGGGGAGCTGTTTTTT	CASSLPSKIITGELFF	TRBJ2-2	NA	TRBV7-9	NA
TGTGCCAGCAGCCTATTAGCGGGGGCCCTCCAAGAGACCCAGTACTTC	CASSLLAGALQETQYF	TRBJ2-5	TRBD2	TRBV14	NA
TGCGCCAGCAGCTTGGCCCAGGGGTTGGAGACCCAGTACTTC	CASSLAQGLETQYF	TRBJ2-5	NA	TRBV5-1	NA
TGTGCCAGCAGTTTAGTCGCGAACTCCTACAATGAGCAGTTCTTC	CASSLVANSYNEQFF	TRBJ2-1	NA	TRBV27	NA
TGTGCCAGCAGTTACGGGCGGTCGCCCACCGGGGAGCTGTTTTTT	CASSYGRSPTGELFF	TRBJ2-2	NA	TRBV6-5	NA
TGTGCCAGCGGTACCTGGGCAGGCCAGCCCCAGCATTTT	CASGTWAGQPQHF	TRBJ1-5	NA	TRBV21-1	NA
TGTGCCTGGAGTAGCTTGGGGACCGCCCGGGGGGAAAAACTGTTTTTT	CAWSSLGTARGEKLFF	TRBJ1-4	NA	TRBV30	NA
TGTGCCAGCAGTGGAGTAGCGGGAGGCACAGATACGCAGTATTTT	CASSGVAGGTDTQYF	TRBJ2-3	TRBD2	TRBV6-4	NA
TGTGCCAGCAACGATTGGGACGGAGATGAAGCTTTCTTT	CASNDWDGDEAFF	TRBJ1-1	NA	TRBV6-1	NA
TGCGCCAGCAGCTTGGCCGGCAGAAACACCGGGGAGCTGTTTTTT	CASSLAGRNTGELFF	TRBJ2-2	NA	TRBV5-1	NA
TGCGCCAGCAGCCTCCGGGTCCTCACAGATACGCAGTATTTT	CASSLRVLTDTQYF	TRBJ2-3	NA	TRBV5-1	NA
TGCAGCGTCTCCTCGGGGAGCGGCTACACCTTC	CSVSSGSGYTF	TRBJ1-2	NA	TRBV29-1	once
TGTGCCAGCAGTTATCCGCCCGGTGGGAGCTCCTACGAGCAGTACTTC	CASSYPPGGSSYEQYF	TRBJ2-7	NA	TRBV28	once
TGTGCCAGCAGTTCCCAGACAGGGAGTAGGGCTGAAGCTTTCTTT	CASSSQTGSRAEAFF	TRBJ1-1	TRBD1	TRBV28	NA
TGTGCCAGTGACAGTAACTATGGCTACACCTTC	CASDSNYGYTF	TRBJ1-2	NA	TRBV28	NA